These 17 T cell receptor beta chains were sequenced from one sample in a study of T-cell reconstitution after alpha-beta-depleted transplantation in children. A TCRbeta library incorporating unique molecular identifiers was prepared. Each CDR3 protein is one row after TCRdb ran MiXCR on the PCR reads. The repertoire holds 200,000 to 250,000 distinct CDR3 sequences, with approximately 8.4% as singletons. The sample here was PBMCs, mostly from graft donor cells, taken 360 days after TCRalphabeta/CD19-depleted stem cell transplant. These receptors all come from a male patient between 2 and 15 years old who had a stem cell transplant for acute myeloid leukemia, so the T cells may come from the graft donor.

This clonotype came up a few times. The genes are TRBV5-1 and TRBJ1-6; D gene unclear. The V end was cut by 0 bases, the J end by 5 bases, with 9 bases between. CDR3 size: 15 residues. Germline V gene sequence: CDR1 SGHRS, CDR2 YFSETQ. CDR3 sequence: CASSLGQKNNSPLHF. The CDR3 region has the DNA TGCGCCAGCAGCTTGGGCCAAAAGAATAATTCACCCCTCCACTTT.

This clonotype was found many times. This rearrangement joins TRBV25-1 to TRBJ2-7, with D perhaps TRBD1 (5 bases). The germline V gene encodes CDR1 MGHDK and CDR2 SYGVNS. The CDR3 length is 14 residues. V shed 4 bases and J shed 0 bases, with 10 bases lying between them. CDR3 protein: CASSGDSGSYEQYF. The CDR3 DNA is TGTGCCAGCAGTGGCGACAGTGGCTCCTACGAGCAGTACTTC.

This clonotype came up many times. The gene calls are TRBV5-1 and TRBJ2-4; 7 nucleotides line up with TRBD1. Germline V gene sequence: CDR1 SGHRS, CDR2 YFSETQ. The V and J ends lost 0 bases and 2 bases, in that order; junction bases with no gene match: 2. The length of the CDR3 is 15 residues. CDR3 bases: TGCGCCAGCAGCTTGGAGGGGGCAACCAAAAACATTCAGTACTTC. Translated: CASSLEGATKNIQYF. Full variable domain (remainder filled in from reference TRBV5-1 and TRBJ2-4): KAGVTQTPRYLIKTRGQQVTLSCSPISGHRSVSWYQQTPGQGLQFLFEYFSETQRNKGNFPGRFSGRQFSNSRSEMNVSTLELGDSALYLCASSLEGATKNIQYFGAGTRLSVL.

Many counts were recorded for this clonotype. This sequence joins TRBV20-1 and TRBJ2-2; the D gene is possibly TRBD2 (6 bases). CDR1 is DFQATT and CDR2 is SNEGSKA in the germline V gene (reference sequence). V lost 5 bases, J lost 4 bases, and 20 bases lay in between. CDR3 length equals 16 residues. CDR3 coding DNA: TGCAGTGCTCCGGGACTCCTAACGCCTTTCACCGGGGAGCTGTTTTTT. This encodes CSAPGLLTPFTGELFF.

This clonotype has ten or more counts. The chain carries TRBV5-6 and TRBJ2-7, with 7 bases fitting TRBD1. This CDR3 is 16 amino acids long. V shed 1 base, J shed 4 bases, and the junction held 11 bases outside the gene matches. CDR1 and CDR2 (germline): SGHDT, YYEEEE. CDR3 coding DNA: TGTGCCAGCAGCTTGCGAACAGGGGCGCGGATGTACGAGCAGTACGTC. Residues: CASSLRTGARMYEQYV.

This CDR3 is CASSVGQDRKETQYF. The DNA for the CDR3 is TGTGCCAGCAGCGTAGGACAGGACCGTAAAGAGACCCAGTACTTC. This chain connects TRBV9 to TRBJ2-5, with D possibly matching TRBD1 (6 bases). CDR3 length: 15 amino acids. V lost 0 bases and J 3 bases, leaving 12 bases between the germline ends. The germline CDR1 and CDR2 sequences are SGDLS and YYNGEE. Supplemented by reference TRBV9 and TRBJ2-5, the full variable domain reads DSGVTQTPKHLITATGQRVTLRCSPRSGDLSVYWYQQSLDQGLQFLIQYYNGEERAKGNILERFSAQQFPDLHSELNLSSLELGDSALYFCASSVGQDRKETQYFGPGTRLLVL.

The chain recombines TRBV20-1 with TRBJ2-5; no firm D call. Trimming left V 7 bases short and J 4 bases short, with 13 bases between. The CDR3 totals 12 residues. CDR1 and CDR2 from the germline V gene are DFQATT and SNEGSKA (reference sequence). The DNA for the CDR3 is TGCAGTGTGACTGCCCCATCAGAGACCCAGTACTTC. Its protein product is CSVTAPSETQYF.

Only a few counts were recorded for this clonotype. The rearrangement links TRBV12-3 or TRBV12-4 to TRBJ1-1, with TRBD1 as a possible D gene (6 bases). The CDR3 sequence is 15 residues long. Trimming shortened V by 5 bases and J by 4 bases, and 17 bases separated the two germline ends. CDR3 DNA: TGTGCCAGCAGTCCCTGGGGGGCCAGGGGCACTGAAGCTTTCTTT. This translates into CASSPWGARGTEAFF.

J is TRBJ2-1 and V is TRBV27; 12 positions match TRBD2. The CDR3 length is 16 residues. Trimming cost V 5 bases and J 8 bases; bases outside gene matches: 10. The V gene's germline CDR1 is MNHEY and CDR2 SMNVEV (reference sequence). This CDR3 reads CASSTLAGGGVDEQFF. CDR3 coding DNA: TGTGCCAGCAGTACCCTAGCGGGAGGGGGGGTAGATGAGCAGTTCTTC.

A single count supports this clonotype. The chain combines TRBV2 with TRBJ2-2, with TRBD2 identical over 8 bases. The CDR3 covers 15 residues. The ends lost 3 bases at V and 4 bases at J; junction bases unmatched: 4. CDR1 and CDR2 from the germline V gene are SNHLY and FYNNEI. The CDR3 loop is CASSEIGRGTGELFF. The CDR3 nucleotides read TGTGCCAGCAGTGAGATCGGGAGGGGCACCGGGGAGCTGTTTTTT.

There are a few counts of this clonotype. The chain employs TRBV19 and TRBJ2-5; D is unresolved. In germline, CDR1 is LNHDA, CDR2 SQIVND (reference sequence). This CDR3 is 14 amino acids long. Trimming stripped 4 bases from V and 3 bases from J, with 12 bases between. As DNA, the CDR3 is TGTGCCAGTAGTACCTTAGATCGGGAAGAGACCCAGTACTTC. It translates to CASSTLDREETQYF.

For this clonotype: This may stem from a read error, because a much larger clone lies one nucleotide away. The chain links TRBV25-1 to TRBJ2-5, with 8 bases that match TRBD2. Losses at the gene ends were 4 bases for V and 5 bases for J; bases not matched to a gene: 6. The CDR3 loop spans 14 amino acids. CDR1 and CDR2 from the germline V gene are MGHDK and SYGVNS. CDR3 in amino acids: CASSASGSHETQYF. The DNA of the CDR3 is TGTGCCAGCAGTGCAAGCGGGAGTCACGAGACCCAGTACTTC.

This clonotype was observed at least ten times. This chain links TRBV20-1 with TRBJ1-5; weak D call: TRBD1 (6 bases). This CDR3 has 13 residues. Trimming pared 3 bases from V and 4 bases from J, leaving 10 bases between. Germline values: CDR1 DFQATT, CDR2 SNEGSKA (reference sequence). The CDR3 region has the DNA TGCAGTGCTAGGGGCCAGGGGAATCAGCCCCAGCATTTT. This encodes CSARGQGNQPQHF.

The gene calls are TRBV29-1 and TRBJ2-5, with unresolved D. This CDR3 region has 13 residues. Germline assignment: CDR1 SQVTM and CDR2 ANQGSEA. Trimming pared 7 bases from V and 0 bases from J, leaving 12 bases between. CDR3 DNA sequence: TGCAGCGCTTCTGGCAGAGACCAAGAGACCCAGTACTTC. Translation gives CSASGRDQETQYF.

V gene TRBV20-1 combines with J gene TRBJ2-2; no clear D gene. Trimming removed 6 bases at V and 1 base at J, with 9 bases between. CDR1 is DFQATT, CDR2 SNEGSKA, per germline (reference sequence). This CDR3 region has 13 residues. CDR3 nucleotides: TGCAGTGCGGTGACCGGGAACACCGGGGAGCTGTTTTTT. Residues: CSAVTGNTGELFF.

Many counts were recorded for this clonotype. The chain couples TRBV20-1 to TRBJ2-3, with a tentative D call TRBD2 (5 bases). V was cut by 6 bases and J by 2 bases, with 18 bases left in between. The CDR3 contains 15 residues. Per germline, CDR1 DFQATT and CDR2 SNEGSKA (reference sequence). CDR3 sequence: CSAPGENGDTDTQYF. CDR3 nucleotides: TGCAGTGCCCCTGGGGAGAATGGAGACACAGATACGCAGTATTTT.

The chain links TRBV5-1 to TRBJ2-1; tentatively, D is TRBD1 (6 bases). Germline loops: CDR1 SGHRS, CDR2 YFSETQ. The germline V and J ends were trimmed by 4 bases and 0 bases, with 11 bases remaining between them. The CDR3 length is 15 residues. The CDR3 spells CASSPKGVSYNEQFF. In nucleotides, the CDR3 is TGCGCCAGCAGCCCCAAGGGGGTCTCCTACAATGAGCAGTTCTTC.